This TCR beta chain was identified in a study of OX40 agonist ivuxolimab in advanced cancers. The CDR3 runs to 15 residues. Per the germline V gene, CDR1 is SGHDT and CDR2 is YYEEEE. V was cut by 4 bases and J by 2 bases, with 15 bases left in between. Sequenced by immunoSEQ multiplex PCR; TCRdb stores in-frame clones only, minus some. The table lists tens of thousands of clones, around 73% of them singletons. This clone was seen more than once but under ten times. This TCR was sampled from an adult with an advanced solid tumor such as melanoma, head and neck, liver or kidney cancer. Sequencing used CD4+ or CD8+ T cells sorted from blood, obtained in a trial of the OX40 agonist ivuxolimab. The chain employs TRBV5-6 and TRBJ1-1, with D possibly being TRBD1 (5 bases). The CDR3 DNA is TGTGCCAGCAGCGTGGACGATGGGGCAAACACTGAAGCTTTCTTT. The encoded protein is CASSVDDGANTEAFF.